The next 24 T cell receptor beta chains were all read from a single sample in a study of T cells in Graves' hyperthyroidism and ophthalmopathy. It was RNA transcripts that yielded the amplified TCR beta CDR3 regions. TCR CDR3 underwent first-round RT-PCR with the HTBI primer set. A single record per CDR3 protein comes from TCRdb applying MiXCR to the multiplex PCR reads. The table records 500,000 to 750,000 distinct CDR3 sequences, 12% to 15% of them present only once. The material sequenced was blood. These receptors were collected from a woman aged 18 to 35 with Graves' ophthalmopathy.

This clonotype was counted ten times or more. The chain has TRBV7-9 and TRBJ2-1; 8 nucleotides align to TRBD1. Trimming took 5 bases from V and 7 from J; bases not matched to a gene: 1. Germline V lookup: CDR1 SEHNR, CDR2 FQNEAQ (reference sequence). This CDR3 comprises 12 residues. DNA of the CDR3: TGTGCCAGCAGCCGGACAGGGAATGAGCAGTTCTTC. It specifies CASSRTGNEQFF.

This clonotype was counted ten times or more. This rearrangement joins TRBV9 to TRBJ1-1, with D possibly TRBD1 on 5 matching bases. The CDR3 length is 16 residues. Germline CDR1 reads SGDLS; CDR2 reads YYNGEE. With 0 bases removed from V and 6 bases from J, the gap between germline ends came to 18 bases. CDR3 loop: CASSVGTAAGRAEAFF. The CDR3 DNA follows: TGTGCCAGCAGCGTAGGGACGGCCGCAGGGAGAGCTGAAGCTTTCTTT.

This clonotype was observed at least ten times. The chain combines TRBV13 with TRBJ2-1, with 9 bases matching TRBD2. This CDR3 is 15 amino acids long. The germline V gene encodes CDR1 PRHDT and CDR2 FYEKMQ (reference sequence). Losses at the gene ends were 0 bases for V and 7 bases for J; bases not matched to a gene: 4. Here the CDR3 reads CASSLGLAGWNEQFF. CDR3 sequence (DNA): TGTGCCAGCAGCTTAGGACTAGCGGGCTGGAATGAGCAGTTCTTC.

This clonotype was detected many times. This chain connects TRBV20-1 to TRBJ2-7, with 7 nucleotides matching TRBD2. The CDR3 consists of 12 residues. Trimming at V came to 4 bases and at J to 3 bases, leaving 3 bases not matched to a gene. CDR1 is DFQATT and CDR2 is SNEGSKA in the germline V gene (reference sequence). Here the CDR3 reads CSAKGGGYEQYF. The CDR3 region has the DNA TGCAGTGCTAAGGGCGGGGGCTACGAGCAGTACTTC.

This clonotype was detected ten times or more. This chain joins TRBV27 and TRBJ2-7, with D uncertain. V was shortened by 0 bases and J by 2 bases, with 11 bases between the two germline ends. CDR3 length: 15 amino acids. Germline V CDR1 and CDR2: MNHEY, SMNVEV (reference sequence). The CDR3 here is CASSLSWQSTYEQYF. The CDR3 nucleotides are TGTGCCAGCAGTTTATCCTGGCAGAGTACCTACGAGCAGTACTTC.

This clonotype occurred a few times. V gene TRBV7-3 combines with J gene TRBJ1-5, with D possibly matching TRBD1 (6 bases). Germline V gives CDR1 SGHTA, CDR2 FQGTGA. This CDR3 spans 15 amino acids. V lost 5 bases to trimming and J lost 7 bases, with 18 bases between them. CDR3 bases: TGTGCCAGCAGCCCCGACAGGTTCGGGAGACAGCCCCAGCATTTT. Translation gives CASSPDRFGRQPQHF.

This clonotype was picked up a small number of times. The V gene is TRBV24-1, the J gene TRBJ2-5; a possible D gene is TRBD1 (6 bases). The CDR3 has 13 amino acids. The germline gives CDR1 KGHDR, CDR2 SFDVKD. Trimming removed 7 bases from V and 3 bases from J, with 11 bases in between. The CDR3 region is CATREGGKETQYF. The DNA of the CDR3 is TGTGCCACCAGGGAAGGGGGTAAAGAGACCCAGTACTTC.

This clonotype was observed at least ten times. The chain has TRBV6-6 and TRBJ2-7, with D perhaps matching TRBD1 or TRBD2 (5 bases each). CDR3 length equals 16 residues. Trimming took 0 bases from V and 2 from J, leaving 14 bases between them. The germline V gene has CDR1 MNHNY and CDR2 SVGAGI (reference sequence). The CDR3 DNA is TGTGCCAGCAGTTACTCGGCCGTGAGGGGTACCTACGAGCAGTACTTC. Translated, it gives CASSYSAVRGTYEQYF.

This clonotype was counted many times. The V call is TRBV6-1, the J call TRBJ1-5; D call uncertain. Germline V gives CDR1 MNHNS, CDR2 SASEGT. This CDR3 is 13 amino acids long. Trimming took 3 bases from V and 3 from J, leaving 6 bases between them. CDR3 region: CASSEEVNQPQHF. The CDR3 coding sequence is TGTGCCAGCAGTGAGGAGGTCAATCAGCCCCAGCATTTT.

For this clonotype: It may be a read error: a sequence one base away is much more abundant. This rearrangement joins TRBV27 to TRBJ2-1; D is possibly TRBD2 (6 bases). The J call may be in error: the DNA end matches TRBJ2-7 better. From germline, CDR1 is MNHEY and CDR2 SMNVEV (reference sequence). This CDR3 has 15 amino acids. Here the CDR3 reads CASSLSAAGRNEQYF. The CDR3, as DNA: TGTGCCAGCAGTTTATCGGCGGCGGGGCGGAATGAGCAGTACTTC.

This clonotype has ten or more counts. The chain uses TRBV29-1 and TRBJ2-5; 9 nucleotides match TRBD1. Germline trimming cut 0 bases from V and 5 bases from J; bases unmatched to any gene: 7. The germline V gene has CDR1 SQVTM and CDR2 ANQGSEA. The CDR3 contains 15 residues. CDR3 protein: CSVEDAQGAGETQYF. In DNA form, the CDR3 reads TGCAGCGTTGAAGATGCACAGGGGGCAGGGGAGACCCAGTACTTC.

The V and J genes are TRBV12-3 or TRBV12-4 and TRBJ1-5; 7 bases are a match to TRBD1. The V segment lost 11 bases and the J segment 0 bases; nucleotides outside the gene matches: 10. The CDR3 is 15 amino acids. CDR3 region: CASAEGAFSNQPQHF. CDR3 nucleotide sequence: TGTGCCTCAGCGGAGGGGGCTTTTAGCAATCAGCCCCAGCATTTT.

This clonotype came up a few times. The CDR3 DNA reads as TGTGCCAGCAGCTCCAACACAGGGAAAGTCCCCCCCGCTGGCTACACCTTC. This encodes CASSSNTGKVPPAGYTF. This chain links TRBV7-9 with TRBJ1-2; D might be TRBD1 (6 bases). From germline, CDR1 is SEHNR and CDR2 FQNEAQ (reference sequence). V gave up 4 bases and J gave up 7 bases, with 25 bases separating them. The CDR3 runs to 17 residues.

This clonotype was seen at least ten times. The gene calls are TRBV11-2 and TRBJ2-5; D may be TRBD1 (6 bases). The V gene lost 5 bases and the J gene lost 4 bases, with 23 bases spanning the gap. The CDR3 runs 17 residues. Germline lookup yields CDR1 SGHAT and CDR2 FQNNGV. CDR3 region: CASSHWGMTGSGETQYF. DNA for the CDR3: TGTGCCAGCAGCCACTGGGGGATGACAGGTAGTGGAGAGACCCAGTACTTC.

This clonotype has a count of ten or more. The chain recombines TRBV27 with TRBJ1-1; tentative D call: TRBD1 (6 bases). Deletions cut 3 bases from V and 5 bases from J, with 13 bases between. The CDR3 contains 14 residues. Germline CDR1 MNHEY, CDR2 SMNVEV (reference sequence). DNA for the CDR3: TGTGCCAGCAGTTTCCGGGCAGGGGAAACTGAAGCTTTCTTT. It translates to CASSFRAGETEAFF.

There are a few counts of this clonotype. With a much larger clone just one base away, this may be a read error. The genes are TRBV4-3 and TRBJ2-1; TRBD2 matches 9 bases. The germline V gene encodes CDR1 LGHNA and CDR2 YSLEER. CDR3 length: 16 amino acids. The CDR3 sequence is CASGQDPSGRHNEQFF. CDR3 sequence (DNA): TGCGCCAGCGGCCAAGATCCGAGCGGGAGGCACAATGAGCAGTTCTTC.

Ten or more counts support this clonotype. The chain combines TRBV12-3 or TRBV12-4 with TRBJ2-7; 8 bases map to TRBD1. Trimming at V came to 6 bases and at J to 2 bases, leaving 6 bases not matched to a gene. The CDR3 extends over 14 amino acids. The DNA of the CDR3 is TGTGCCAGCAGAAGACAGGGGCGCACCTACGAGCAGTACTTC. Amino acid sequence: CASRRQGRTYEQYF.

This clonotype came up a few times. The J gene is TRBJ1-5, the V gene TRBV6-2 or TRBV6-3; D is ambiguous. The length of the CDR3 is 15 residues. The V and J ends lost 7 bases and 0 bases respectively, with 13 bases between them. Germline V CDR1 and CDR2: MNHEY, SVGEGT. This chain's CDR3 is CASTFSGDSNQPQHF. CDR3 DNA sequence: TGTGCCAGCACCTTCTCCGGTGATAGCAATCAGCCCCAGCATTTT.

This clonotype was found many times. The J gene is TRBJ2-7, the V gene TRBV20-1, with TRBD2 as a possible D gene (6 bases). V gave up 4 bases and J gave up 2 bases, with 21 bases separating them. The CDR3 has 16 amino acids. The germline V gene encodes CDR1 DFQATT and CDR2 SNEGSKA (reference sequence). CDR3 DNA: TGCAGTGCTATGGACACTAGCCGCGGTACTCCCTACGAGCAGTACTTC. Translation gives CSAMDTSRGTPYEQYF.

This clonotype was recorded at least ten times. The chain combines TRBV6-1 with TRBJ1-1; 7 nucleotides agree with TRBD1. Losses at the gene ends were 6 bases for V and 1 base for J; bases not matched to a gene: 8. The germline V gene has CDR1 MNHNS and CDR2 SASEGT. CDR3 length: 15 amino acids. The CDR3 is CASSPRQGRNTEAFF. The DNA of the CDR3 is TGTGCCAGCAGCCCAAGACAGGGCCGGAACACTGAAGCTTTCTTT.

This clonotype was observed a few times. The chain employs TRBV7-9 and TRBJ1-5; 8 bases fit TRBD1. Unmatched junction bases numbered 5, after V lost 2 bases and J lost 2 bases. In germline, CDR1 is SEHNR, CDR2 FQNEAQ (reference sequence). The CDR3 runs to 16 residues. This chain's CDR3 is CASSLQGAAGNQPQHF. The CDR3 DNA reads TGTGCCAGCAGCTTACAGGGGGCGGCTGGCAATCAGCCCCAGCATTTT.

In this sample, this clonotype turned up many times. The chain uses TRBV28 and TRBJ1-5; TRBD1 matches at 8 bases. This CDR3 is 15 amino acids long. Germline CDR1 and CDR2: MDHEN and SYDVKM. V gave up 4 bases and J gave up 6 bases; unmatched junction bases: 8. The DNA for the CDR3 is TGTGCCAGCAGTTCCTCACAGGGGGGGAGTCAGCCCCAGCATTTT. Translating gives CASSSSQGGSQPQHF.

This clonotype was found many times. V gene TRBV5-8 combines with J gene TRBJ1-6, with D unclear. The CDR3 length is 15 residues. V lost 5 bases and J 10 bases, leaving 19 bases between the germline ends. Per the germline V gene, CDR1 is SGHTS and CDR2 is YDEGEE. The DNA of the CDR3 is TGTGCCAGCAGGCCAAACGGTCCCACCGGCTCACCCCTCCACTTT. It is translated as CASRPNGPTGSPLHF.

In this sample, this clonotype turned up many times. CDR3 DNA: TGTGCCAGCAGCTTAGGAGAAGTGACTAGGGGGGAAAAACTGTTTTTT. This gives the protein CASSLGEVTRGEKLFF. J is TRBJ1-4 and V is TRBV7-9; possibly TRBD1 for D (6 bases). Germline V gives CDR1 SEHNR, CDR2 FQNEAQ (reference sequence). This CDR3 is built from 16 residues. Trimming pared 1 base from V and 8 bases from J, leaving 17 bases between.